Listed here are 29 T cell receptor beta chains from one sample, sequenced in a study of blood T cell repertoires in COVID-19. Generated by immunoSEQ multiplex PCR, the TCRdb table keeps only in-frame clones and is missing some. The sample carries about 170,000 clones, over 70% recorded once. The sample consisted of peripheral blood. The receptors were sampled from a man between 65 and 79 years old with acute or convalescent COVID-19.

Only a few counts were recorded for this clone. The chain couples TRBV9 to TRBJ1-2; TRBD1 agrees at 8 bases. CDR1 SGDLS and CDR2 YYNGEE come from the germline V gene. The J segment lost 8 bases and the V segment lost 3 bases, leaving 3 bases of the junction unmatched. The CDR3 covers 12 residues. CDR3 coding DNA: TGTGCCAGCAGCGGGACAGGGAACGGCTACACCTTC. Residues: CASSGTGNGYTF.

This clone occurred a few times. The V gene is TRBV7-2, the J gene TRBJ1-3, with a possible D match to TRBD1 (6 bases). This CDR3 is built from 15 residues. V gave up 2 bases and J gave up 6 bases, with 14 bases separating them. The V gene's germline CDR1 is SGHTA and CDR2 FQGNSA. For the CDR3, the DNA is TGTGCCAGCAGCTTAAATTCAGGACAGCTAAACACCATATATTTT. This gives the protein CASSLNSGQLNTIYF.

This chain joins TRBV25-1 and TRBJ2-1; tentative D call: TRBD2 (6 bases). CDR1 is MGHDK and CDR2 is SYGVNS in the germline V gene. The V end was cut by 5 bases, the J end by 9 bases, with 23 bases between. The CDR3 length is 16 residues. The chain's CDR3 is CASSPLLGGTDGEQFF. Written as DNA, the CDR3 is TGTGCCAGCAGTCCCCTTTTGGGGGGAACGGATGGTGAGCAGTTCTTC. Full variable domain (rest looked up from reference TRBV25-1 and TRBJ2-1): EADIYQTPRYLVIGTGKKITLECSQTMGHDKMYWYQQDPGMELHLIHYSYGVNSTEKGDLSSESTVSRIRTEHFPLTLESARPSHTSQYLCASSPLLGGTDGEQFFGPGTRLTVL.

The V call is TRBV5-1, the J call TRBJ1-4; D is perhaps TRBD1 (6 bases). V lost 4 bases and J 7 bases, leaving 17 bases between the germline ends. CDR3 length: 15 amino acids. Germline V gene sequence: CDR1 SGHRS, CDR2 YFSETQ. The CDR3 DNA reads as TGCGCCAGCAGCCTGGCTCCGGGGGGCGGTGAAAAACTGTTTTTT. It encodes CASSLAPGGGEKLFF.

V usage is TRBV5-1 and J usage is TRBJ2-5; TRBD1 aligns across 8 bases. There are 14 residues in the CDR3. Germline V gene data show CDR1 as SGHRS and CDR2 as YFSETQ. The V gene end was trimmed by 4 bases and the J gene end by 3 bases; junction bases not matched to a gene: 5. CDR3 region: CASSVGQAKETQYF. As DNA, the CDR3 is TGCGCCAGCAGCGTGGGACAGGCCAAAGAGACCCAGTACTTC.

J is TRBJ1-1 and V is TRBV2; D gene unclear. Trimming stripped 2 bases from V and 1 base from J, with 14 bases between. Per germline, CDR1 SNHLY and CDR2 FYNNEI. The CDR3 contains 16 residues. The CDR3 nucleotides read TGTGCCAGCAGTGAATTGGGGATAGCGTCGAACACTGAAGCTTTCTTT. It specifies CASSELGIASNTEAFF. Drawing the rest from reference TRBV2 and TRBJ1-1, the complete variable domain is EPEVTQTPSHQVTQMGQEVILRCVPISNHLYFYWYRQILGQKVEFLVSFYNNEISEKSEIFDDQFSVERPDGSNFTLKIRSTKLEDSAMYFCASSELGIASNTEAFFGQGTRLTVV.

This chain connects TRBV24-1 to TRBJ2-1, with 9 bases aligning to TRBD2. V dropped 4 bases and J dropped 4; count of bases not matched to a gene: 10. The germline CDR1 and CDR2 sequences are KGHDR and SFDVKD. This CDR3 has 17 residues. CDR3 coding DNA: TGTGCCACCAGTGACCACCTTAGCGGGAGTAGTTACAATGAGCAGTTCTTC. Translated, it gives CATSDHLSGSSYNEQFF.

The chain has TRBV25-1 and TRBJ1-1, with 7 bases aligning to TRBD1. Germline CDR1 is MGHDK and CDR2 is SYGVNS. V lost 5 bases and J lost 3; bases outside the gene matches: 9. There are 15 residues in the CDR3. The CDR3 region has the DNA TGTGCCAGCAGTTTAGAACAGGGGTGGCACACTGAAGCTTTCTTT. Protein: CASSLEQGWHTEAFF.

The chain couples TRBV7-2 to TRBJ1-3; D ambiguous. V lost 3 bases, J lost 0 bases, and 9 bases lay in between. CDR3 length: 15 residues. CDR1 is SGHTA, CDR2 FQGNSA, per germline. CDR3 sequence: CASSFQRNSGNTIYF. CDR3 nucleotide sequence: TGTGCCAGCAGCTTTCAGCGTAACTCTGGAAACACCATATATTTT.

This chain joins TRBV15 and TRBJ2-3, with TRBD2 matching 8 bases. Trimming at V came to 0 bases and at J to 1 base, leaving 9 bases not matched to a gene. The CDR3 consists of 18 residues. Germline V gene sequence: CDR1 LNHNV, CDR2 YYDKDF (reference sequence). The CDR3 protein is CATSRDRGLAGGTDTQYF. The CDR3 nucleotides are TGTGCCACCAGCAGAGATCGCGGGCTAGCGGGTGGCACAGATACGCAGTATTTT.

The chain links TRBV12-3 or TRBV12-4 to TRBJ2-1; no firm D call. The germline V and J ends were trimmed by 5 bases and 7 bases, with 6 bases remaining between them. The CDR3 is 11 amino acids. The CDR3 DNA reads TGTGCCAGCAGTCGGTGGAATGAGCAGTTCTTC. Its translation is CASSRWNEQFF.

This clone has ten or more counts. This chain links TRBV5-8 with TRBJ2-7; D is undetermined. The germline gives CDR1 SGHTS, CDR2 YDEGEE. The CDR3 extends over 13 amino acids. V lost 4 bases and J 0 bases, leaving 8 bases between the germline ends. The CDR3 DNA reads TGTGCCAGCAGCCGTAGGAGCTCCTACGAGCAGTACTTC. Protein: CASSRRSSYEQYF.

J is TRBJ2-5 and V is TRBV18; no definite D call. Germline V gene sequence: CDR1 KGHSH, CDR2 LQKENI. The CDR3 is 13 amino acids. Trimming cost V 8 bases and J 2 bases, with 12 bases left between them. This CDR3 is CASTPDLQETQYF. The DNA for the CDR3 is TGTGCCAGCACGCCAGACTTACAAGAGACCCAGTACTTC.

V usage is TRBV6-5 and J usage is TRBJ2-2, with 7 bases that match TRBD2. Germline V gene lookup returns CDR1 MNHEY and CDR2 SVGAGI. This CDR3 is built from 15 residues. Trimming cost V 0 bases and J 5 bases; bases outside gene matches: 3. The CDR3 nucleotides read TGTGCCAGCAGTTACTCTGGGGGAGGGACCGGGGAGCTGTTTTTT. It specifies CASSYSGGGTGELFF.

This clone appeared once. V is TRBV30 and J is TRBJ1-5, with TRBD1 as a possible D gene (6 bases). Germline V CDR1 and CDR2: GTSNPN, SVGIG (reference sequence). This CDR3 region has 13 residues. V dropped 5 bases and J dropped 3 bases, with 11 bases sitting between them. The CDR3 here is CAWGRDINQPQHF. The DNA of the CDR3 is TGTGCCTGGGGCCGGGACATCAATCAGCCCCAGCATTTT.

The rearrangement links TRBV12-3 or TRBV12-4 to TRBJ1-1; no definite D call. V dropped 1 base and J dropped 9 bases, with 9 bases sitting between them. CDR3 length: 12 amino acids. CDR3 protein: CASSLVSGKAFF. For the CDR3, the DNA is TGTGCCAGCAGTTTAGTTTCGGGGAAAGCTTTCTTT.

DNA for the CDR3: TGCAGCGTCGACAGGGGGTTGGAGACCCAGTACTTC. Protein: CSVDRGLETQYF. The chain is built from TRBV29-1 and TRBJ2-5, with TRBD1 matching over 9 bases. The germline V gene encodes CDR1 SQVTM and CDR2 ANQGSEA. The CDR3 spans 12 residues. The V gene end was trimmed by 6 bases and the J gene end by 5 bases; junction bases not matched to a gene: 4.

This chain joins TRBV28 and TRBJ1-2; D unresolved. The CDR3 covers 14 residues. V lost 3 bases and J 3 bases, leaving 11 bases between the germline ends. Germline CDR1 and CDR2: MDHEN and SYDVKM. The CDR3 reads CASSFLGSHYGYTF. The CDR3 DNA reads TGTGCCAGCAGTTTCCTGGGGAGCCACTATGGCTACACCTTC.

This clone has only a few counts. The chain joins TRBV24-1 to TRBJ2-3; 7 bases align to TRBD2. V dropped 0 bases and J dropped 0; count of bases not matched to a gene: 5. The CDR3 consists of 17 residues. The germline V gene encodes CDR1 KGHDR and CDR2 SFDVKD. The CDR3 sequence: CATSDLDVGLSTDTQYF. The CDR3, as DNA: TGTGCCACCAGTGATTTGGACGTGGGACTAAGCACAGATACGCAGTATTTT.

The chain carries TRBV28 and TRBJ2-1, with 10 bases aligning to TRBD1. Germline-derived CDR1 and CDR2 are MDHEN and SYDVKM. The CDR3 has 14 residues. Trimming removed 2 bases from V and 6 bases from J; junction bases left unmatched: 1. The DNA of the CDR3 is TGTGCCAGCAGTTTAGGGGACAGGGGCAATGAGCAGTTCTTC. As protein: CASSLGDRGNEQFF.

The chain is built from TRBV3-1 (or the pseudogene TRBV3-2) and TRBJ1-1, with TRBD1 matching 9 bases. CDR3 length: 15 amino acids. The V gene end was trimmed by 1 base and the J gene end by 3 bases; junction bases not matched to a gene: 3. The germline CDR1 and CDR2 sequences are LGHDT and YNNKEL (reference sequence). This chain's CDR3 is CASSQGQGGHTEAFF. CDR3 sequence (DNA): TGTGCCAGCAGCCAAGGACAGGGGGGTCACACTGAAGCTTTCTTT.

The V and J genes are TRBV6-5 and TRBJ2-3; possibly TRBD2 for D (6 bases). The CDR3 has 14 amino acids. V lost 6 bases, J lost 1 base, and 11 bases lay in between. Looked up from germline, CDR1 is MNHEY and CDR2 is SVGAGI. The CDR3 bases are TGTGCCAGCAGGCCCCCGGGGGGCACAGATACGCAGTATTTT. Translating gives CASRPPGGTDTQYF.

The chain has TRBV5-8 and TRBJ2-2; 11 bases match TRBD2. After removal of 4 bases from V and 4 bases from J, the junction contained 6 bases not matched to a gene. The germline V gene has CDR1 SGHTS and CDR2 YDEGEE. The CDR3 totals 16 residues. The CDR3 protein is CASSISLAGGTGELFF. CDR3 DNA sequence: TGTGCCAGCAGCATCTCCCTAGCGGGGGGCACCGGGGAGCTGTTTTTT. Together with reference TRBV5-8 and TRBJ2-2, the CDR3 gives the full variable domain: EAGVTQSPTHLIKTRGQQATLRCSPISGHTSVYWYQQALGLGLQFLLWYDEGEERNRGNFPPRFSGRQFPNYSSELNVNALELEDSALYLCASSISLAGGTGELFFGEGSRLTVL.

The rearrangement links TRBV5-4 to TRBJ2-7; 16 bases are a match to TRBD2. The CDR3 has 16 amino acids. The V gene's germline CDR1 is SGHNT and CDR2 YYREEE (reference sequence). V was pared by 3 bases and J by 6 bases, with 6 bases of the junction left unmatched. CDR3 bases: TGTGCCAGCAGCTCCGGGACTAGCGGGAGGGCTGGCGAGCAGTACTTC. It translates to CASSSGTSGRAGEQYF. The variable domain in full, with the rest retrieved from reference TRBV5-4 and TRBJ2-7, is ETGVTQSPTHLIKTRGQQVTLRCSSQSGHNTVSWYQQALGQGPQFIFQYYREEENGRGNFPPRFSGLQFPNYSSELNVNALELDDSALYLCASSSGTSGRAGEQYFGPGTRLTVT.

V and J are TRBV5-6 and TRBJ2-1; the match to TRBD1 covers 9 bases. The CDR3 has 13 residues. V was clipped by 4 bases and J by 11 bases; unmatched bases: 7. The germline CDR1 and CDR2 sequences are SGHDT and YYEEEE. CDR3 DNA: TGTGCCAGCAGCAGGACAGGGGTGGGAAAGCAGTTCTTC. This codes for CASSRTGVGKQFF.

The chain combines TRBV3-1 (or the pseudogene TRBV3-2) with TRBJ2-5; D is possibly TRBD2 (6 bases). Between the trimmed V and J ends, which lost 5 bases and 5 bases, there was a span of 12 bases. The CDR3 runs to 13 residues. CDR1 and CDR2 from the germline V gene are LGHDT and YNNKEL (reference sequence). The CDR3 is CASSAASVETQYF. The DNA of the CDR3 is TGTGCCAGCAGCGCAGCTAGCGTTGAGACCCAGTACTTC.

This sequence joins TRBV7-8 and TRBJ1-5, with 9 bases fitting TRBD1. The ends lost 0 bases at V and 6 bases at J; junction bases unmatched: 6. CDR3 length equals 16 residues. Germline-derived CDR1 and CDR2 are SGHVS and FQNEAQ. CDR3 region: CASSLAGQGAGQPQHF. As DNA, the CDR3 is TGTGCCAGCAGCTTAGCGGGACAGGGTGCAGGTCAGCCCCAGCATTTT.

The V and J genes are TRBV12-3 or TRBV12-4 and TRBJ1-1, with 8 bases identical to TRBD1. V shed 6 bases, J shed 4 bases, and the junction held 4 bases outside the gene matches. This CDR3 region has 13 residues. The CDR3 here is CASSRQGSTEAFF. In nucleotides, the CDR3 is TGTGCCAGCAGCCGACAGGGGTCCACTGAAGCTTTCTTT.

The V gene is TRBV20-1, the J gene TRBJ2-1; D remains unclear. The CDR3 has 10 residues. The germline CDR1 and CDR2 sequences are DFQATT and SNEGSKA (reference sequence). Between the trimmed V and J ends, which lost 5 bases and 7 bases, there was a span of 6 bases. CDR3 sequence reads: CSAFRNEQFF. The CDR3 DNA reads TGCAGTGCTTTTCGGAATGAGCAGTTCTTC.